The clone carrying this T cell receptor beta chain was seen a handful of times. This specimen comes from a study of blood T cells in healthy people across ages. About the study: Per every two T cells, about one barcoded beta molecule was captured by template switching.

The germline V gene has CDR1 MGHRA and CDR2 YSYEKL. The CDR3 spans 12 residues. The V and J ends lost 6 bases and 8 bases respectively, with 11 bases between them. The use of a sample-barcoded 5' primer and a J-beta primer mix characterized a second PCR of roughly 6 to 11 cycles. Through a template-switch adaptor with 12 random nucleotides, each cDNA molecule received a tag. MiXCR, run by TCRdb on the 5' RACE reads, gives a single entry per CDR3 protein. The sample consists of 540,000 or so distinct CDR3 sequences, around 48% of them appearing once. This sequence originates from a man older than 75 in good health. The sample comprised blood. The rearrangement joins TRBV4-1 to TRBJ2-1, with D unclear. The CDR3 DNA is TGCGCCAGCAGTACCGGGCAGGATGAGCAGTTCTTC. This encodes CASSTGQDEQFF.